Reported below is one T cell receptor (beta chain). These data are taken from a study of shared clonotypes between healthy human individuals. Study overall: Contributing individuals were a couple of females and a few males aged 18 to 49.

This CDR3 has 14 amino acids. V lost 7 bases, J lost 5 bases, and 7 bases stayed unmatched. Germline-derived CDR1 and CDR2 are SNHLY and FYNNEI. Only in-frame clones appear in the TCRdb table, and some are missing; sequencing was by immunoSEQ multiplex PCR. This repertoire shows approximately 2,300,000 clones, about 90% found once; its top ten account for 0.3% to 0.45%. Sequencing used naive CD4+ T cells from PBMCs. Subset described: CD45RA+ positively selected. The chain recombines TRBV2 with TRBJ2-5, with 10 bases identical to TRBD2. This clonotype was sampled from a man between 18 and 35 years old in good health. Some clones in this sample may be carry-over from other donors' samples. The CDR3 protein is CASTADSGRETQYF. CDR3 DNA: TGTGCCAGCACCGCTGATAGCGGGAGGGAGACCCAGTACTTC.